Here is one T cell receptor (beta chain) with its context. Its recognized antigen is unknown. Base quality data are lacking; no much larger clone is found one base away. The library was obtained by the immunoSEQ multiplex PCR assay. In the source study's methods: A statistical classification framework was built for diagnosing cytomegalovirus status from the catalog of TCR beta chain sequences. TCRdb holds this immuneACCESS table with in-frame rearrangements only. Some clones are missing; in checked studies, unresolved V genes explain under half, and the rest has no known cause. V, J and clone size were drawn from that table, and D and trimming were deduced from the DNA. Across this sample there are roughly 300,000 clones, with about 90% seen only once. The ten biggest clones cover approximately 1.1% of the sample. These data come from a study of cytomegalovirus exposure and HLA in healthy donors (dated by TCRdb to about 2017). About the full investigation: According to a later analysis, the approximately 120 validation repertoires were produced on the same platform as the approximately 610 repertoires of the first cohort. The study was designed to test whether signatures of past pathogen exposure could be identified by cataloging public T cell receptors. Along with the roughly 710-subject first cohort, a separate validation cohort of approximately 110 different subjects was used. To predict cytomegalovirus infection status, the study brought together high-throughput TCR immunosequencing, statistical association of individual TCRs with disease status, and machine learning.

There are 16 amino acids in the CDR3, from cysteine to phenylalanine inclusive. The CDR3 DNA has 48 bases and is translated from base 1. Reading the germline V gene gives CDR1 SGHTS and CDR2 YDEGEE. The germline ends are 10 bases apart after V is trimmed by 0 bases and J by 0 bases. Donors formed part of the validation cohort, which comprised 120 subjects and was distinct from the first cohort of 550 to 850 subjects. Broader findings and caveats from the paper: All 120 or so repertoires were used to score co-occurrence in the validation cohort in a later analysis, because that analysis had no HLA typing for the cohort. According to the authors, the approach could potentially be generalized to other disease states and immunological phenotypes. In a later analysis, TCRs clustered in the first cohort were found to also tend to co-occur in the approximately 120 validation repertoires, with 85% to 95% of cluster scores above 0. Most TCR sequences were seen in very few donors, while some public TCRs were found in many individuals. Cytomegalovirus status was reported to be diagnosed by the classifier with high specificity and sensitivity in both the original and validation cohorts. In vitro tests confirmed that a few of the cytomegalovirus-associated TCR beta chains recognize cytomegalovirus antigens. The study listed 170 or so TCR beta chains as associated with cytomegalovirus.

In this chain, TRBV5-8 is recombined with TRBJ1-5, and possibly TRBD1, on 5 matching bases. This clonotype originated in a woman in her twenties or thirties in good health and CMV-seropositive. Sequences were obtained from PBMCs. For the CDR3, the sequence is CASSLAGGYSNQPQHF. The DNA sequence follows: TGTGCCAGCAGCTTGGCGGGGGGTTATAGCAATCAGCCCCAGCATTTT. With the portions outside the CDR3 filled from the reference TRBV5-8 and TRBJ1-5 genes, the complete variable region becomes EAGVTQSPTHLIKTRGQQATLRCSPISGHTSVYWYQQALGLGLQFLLWYDEGEERNRGNFPPRFSGRQFPNYSSELNVNALELEDSALYLCASSLAGGYSNQPQHFGDGTRLSIL.